This TCR beta chain was found in a study of OX40 agonist ivuxolimab in advanced cancers. Study summary: Age averaged approximately 60 years (range roughly 23 to 90), and more than 80% were male. Findings and caveats of the study: Clonal expansion among partial responders at 0.1-3.0 mg/kg ranked near the lowest.

Germline V gene lookup returns CDR1 LNHDA and CDR2 SQIVND (reference sequence). J gave up 2 bases and V 3 bases, and 8 bases lay outside the gene matches. This CDR3 is 16 amino acids long. Profiled with immunoSEQ multiplex PCR; TCRdb holds only in-frame clones, not every one. The data hold 100,000 or so clones, with approximately 94% observed a single time. On this clone itself: As yet, its antigen is unknown.

Anyone with autoimmune disease history or systemic immunosuppression was excluded. This TCR was recovered from an adult with an advanced solid tumor such as melanoma, head and neck, liver or kidney cancer. The sequencing used CD4+ or CD8+ T cells sorted from blood, collected in a trial of the OX40 agonist ivuxolimab. The J gene is TRBJ2-7, the V gene TRBV19, with 9 nucleotides matching TRBD1. The CDR3 spells CASSIRWTGVPYEQYF. The CDR3 bases are TGTGCCAGTAGTATCCGGTGGACAGGGGTTCCCTACGAGCAGTACTTC.